This T cell receptor beta chain was observed in a study of vaccination and CD4 T cells after COVID-19. The treatment was: approximately 9-day PBMC culture with coronavirus spike peptide pools or control peptides (ViraFEST assay). Cultured CD4+ T cell DNA was sequenced using the Oncomine TCR Beta short-read assay. TCRdb reanalysed the PCR reads using MiXCR and keeps one entry per CDR3 protein. The repertoire has 20,000 to 25,000 distinct CDR3 sequences, less than 60% of them found once; the top ten carry about 9.4%. This clonotype was counted only a few times. The antigen remains unidentified. The germline CDR1 and CDR2 sequences are DFQATT and SNEGSKA (reference sequence). Trimming took off 6 bases at V and 5 bases at J, with 13 bases between the two ends. This CDR3 comprises 12 residues.

The chain combines TRBV20-1 with TRBJ1-1; D not resolved. This clonotype was obtained from a human donor who had recovered from COVID-19. The sequenced sample consisted of CD4+ T cells from blood, cultured in vitro. The CDR3 coding sequence is TGCAGTGCCCCGGGGAGCTGGACTGAAGCTTTCTTT. Translation gives CSAPGSWTEAFF.